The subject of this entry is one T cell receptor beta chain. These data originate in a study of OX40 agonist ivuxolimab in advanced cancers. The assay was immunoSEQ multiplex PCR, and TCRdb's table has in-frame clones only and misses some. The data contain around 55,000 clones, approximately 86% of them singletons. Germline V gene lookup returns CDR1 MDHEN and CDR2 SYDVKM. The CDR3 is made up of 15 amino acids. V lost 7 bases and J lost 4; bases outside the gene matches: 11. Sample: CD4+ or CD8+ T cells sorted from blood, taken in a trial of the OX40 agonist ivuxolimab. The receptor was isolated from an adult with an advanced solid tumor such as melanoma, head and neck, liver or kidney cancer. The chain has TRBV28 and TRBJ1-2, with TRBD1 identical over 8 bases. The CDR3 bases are TGTGCCAGCACCTTACCAGGGGGCGCTACCTATGGCTACACCTTC. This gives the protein CASTLPGGATYGYTF.